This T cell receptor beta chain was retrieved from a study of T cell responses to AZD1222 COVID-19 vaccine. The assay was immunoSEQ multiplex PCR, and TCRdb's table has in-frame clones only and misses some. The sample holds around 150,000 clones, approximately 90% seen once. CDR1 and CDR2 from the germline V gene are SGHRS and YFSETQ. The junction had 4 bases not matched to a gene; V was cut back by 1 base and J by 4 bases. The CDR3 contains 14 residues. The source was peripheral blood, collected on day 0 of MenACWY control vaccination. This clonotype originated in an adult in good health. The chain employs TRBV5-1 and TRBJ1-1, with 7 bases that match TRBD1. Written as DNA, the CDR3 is TGCGCCAGCAGCTTGAGGGAGGGGGCCACTGAAGCTTTCTTT. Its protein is CASSLREGATEAFF. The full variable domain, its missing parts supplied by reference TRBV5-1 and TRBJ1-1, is KAGVTQTPRYLIKTRGQQVTLSCSPISGHRSVSWYQQTPGQGLQFLFEYFSETQRNKGNFPGRFSGRQFSNSRSEMNVSTLELGDSALYLCASSLREGATEAFFGQGTRLTVV.